The T cell receptor beta chain described here comes from a study of blood T cell repertoires in COVID-19. The CDR3 covers 16 residues. Germline V gene lookup returns CDR1 SEHNR and CDR2 FQNEAQ (reference sequence). The germline V and J ends were trimmed by 5 bases and 5 bases, with 22 bases remaining between them. Assay: immunoSEQ multiplex PCR; the TCRdb copy retains only in-frame clones and omits some. The sample comprises approximately 100,000 clones, about 80% of which are singletons, and 2.5% to 3.5% rests with the top ten. The chain joins TRBV7-9 to TRBJ2-7; perhaps TRBD2 as D (7 bases). The receptor was derived from a woman older than 75 with active or convalescent COVID-19. The sequencing sample was made of peripheral blood. CDR3 coding DNA: TGTGCCAGCAGCCCACGGGGGGCCCAGGCTATCGACGAGCAGTACTTC. Encoded protein: CASSPRGAQAIDEQYF.